The 25 T cell receptor beta chains listed next were all sequenced from one sample in a study of T-cell memory formation after mild COVID-19 (dated by TCRdb to about 2021). Library preparation was by 5' RACE. The sequencing machine was an Illumina NovaSeq 6000. The public sequencing data were trimmed at Q25 with fastp and processed into clonotypes with MiXCR by TCRdb, which kept only in-frame beta chains. Entries are consolidated by CDR3 protein sequence, retaining the most common genes and DNA. This sample gives about 180,000 distinct CDR3 sequences in total; 16% of them show up just once. Of the sample, just over 2% is held by the ten largest clones. The sequencing sample was made of PBMCs or a T cell subset sorted from them (not recorded which). The receptors here all came from an adult woman who had mild COVID-19 (a few samples of this study predate the infection). The sample titles of this study are shuffled in the database, so cell type and time point are left out; the donor was told from shared clones.

V and J are TRBV13 and TRBJ2-1, with D uncertain. V was trimmed by 2 bases and J by 9 bases, leaving 11 bases between them. This CDR3 spans 13 amino acids. CDR1 and CDR2 (germline): PRHDT, FYEKMQ (reference sequence). CDR3 coding DNA: TGTGCCAGCAGCTTAATTTCGACAATTGAGCAGTTCTTC. Translated, it gives CASSLISTIEQFF.

This clonotype appeared many times. V and J are TRBV5-5 and TRBJ1-1, with D possibly matching TRBD1 (5 bases). Per the germline V gene, CDR1 is SGHKS and CDR2 is YYEKEE (reference sequence). V dropped 0 bases and J dropped 0 bases, with 12 bases sitting between them. CDR3 size: 16 residues. The CDR3 reads CASSLGQNLMNTEAFF. CDR3 sequence (DNA): TGTGCCAGCAGCTTGGGACAGAATCTCATGAACACTGAAGCTTTCTTT.

This clonotype was seen a few times. The genes are TRBV7-9 and TRBJ2-5, with 9 nucleotides matching TRBD2. Per germline, CDR1 SEHNR and CDR2 FQNEAQ (reference sequence). CDR3 length equals 18 residues. V trimming: 5 bases; J trimming: 2 bases; junction bases outside the gene matches: 15. As DNA, the CDR3 is TGTGCCAGCAGCCCCCGTATCGGACTAGCGCGATATCAAGAGACCCAGTACTTC. It translates to CASSPRIGLARYQETQYF. The entire variable domain, with the rest obtained from reference TRBV7-9 and TRBJ2-5, is as follows: DTGVSQNPRHKITKRGQNVTFRCDPISEHNRLYWYRQTLGQGPEFLTYFQNEAQLEKSRLLSDRFSAERPKGSFSTLEIQRTEQGDSAMYLCASSPRIGLARYQETQYFGPGTRLLVL.

This sequence joins TRBV10-3 and TRBJ1-1; D remains ambiguous. Germline V gene lookup returns CDR1 ENHRY and CDR2 SYGVKD. Trimming shortened V by 0 bases and J by 1 base, and 6 bases separated the two germline ends. The CDR3 is made up of 14 amino acids. The CDR3 DNA reads as TGTGCCATCAGTGAGTCTACACCGAACACTGAAGCTTTCTTT. This translates into CAISESTPNTEAFF.

This clonotype has more than one count but fewer than ten. The genes are TRBV11-2 and TRBJ2-7, with 10 bases lining up with TRBD1. V dropped 5 bases and J dropped 7; count of bases not matched to a gene: 11. The CDR3 consists of 15 residues. Germline assignment: CDR1 SGHAT and CDR2 FQNNGV. The CDR3 loop is CASSLRDRGAVEQYF. The CDR3 nucleotides are TGTGCCAGCAGCCTCCGGGACAGGGGCGCGGTGGAGCAGTACTTC.

The CDR3 loop reads CASRGLAGVTGELFF. The CDR3 DNA sequence: TGCGCCAGCAGGGGACTAGCGGGAGTAACCGGGGAGCTGTTTTTT. The chain has TRBV5-1 and TRBJ2-2, with 14 nucleotides matching TRBD2. Germline CDR1 and CDR2: SGHRS and YFSETQ. Trimming at V came to 5 bases and at J to 5 bases, leaving 2 bases not matched to a gene. This CDR3 comprises 15 residues.

The rearrangement joins TRBV6-5 to TRBJ1-5, with D perhaps TRBD1 (5 bases). This CDR3 region has 15 residues. Trimming left V 4 bases short and J 13 bases short, with 23 bases between. Germline values: CDR1 MNHEY, CDR2 SVGAGI. DNA of the CDR3: TGTGCCAGCAGTTCCGACAGCGTGGCGGGGAAGACGCAGCATTTT. Protein: CASSSDSVAGKTQHF.

This clonotype was picked up many times. The J gene is TRBJ2-3, the V gene TRBV9, with 12 bases identical to TRBD2. V trimming: 4 bases; J trimming: 6 bases; junction bases outside the gene matches: 9. The CDR3 is 16 amino acids. Germline CDR1 reads SGDLS; CDR2 reads YYNGEE. The CDR3: CASSSSGLAGVDTQYF. CDR3 in DNA: TGTGCCAGCAGCTCCTCGGGACTAGCGGGTGTCGATACGCAGTATTTT.

The gene calls are TRBV10-3 and TRBJ2-7; tentatively, D is TRBD1 (5 bases). The V gene lost 0 bases and the J gene lost 0 bases, with 18 bases spanning the gap. The CDR3 is 18 residues long. Germline assignment: CDR1 ENHRY and CDR2 SYGVKD. CDR3 loop: CAISESGATGPSSYEQYF. The CDR3 DNA is TGTGCCATCAGTGAGTCTGGGGCCACAGGCCCTAGCTCCTACGAGCAGTACTTC.

This clonotype has just a few counts. This chain connects TRBV7-3 to TRBJ2-3, with 13 bases matching TRBD2. With 5 bases clipped from V and 0 bases from J, the junction kept 11 bases outside the gene matches. Germline V gene sequence: CDR1 SGHTA, CDR2 FQGTGA. CDR3 length: 19 amino acids. For the CDR3, the DNA is TGTGCCAGCAGCCAGAGGAGGACTAGCGGGGGTGTCAGCACAGATACGCAGTATTTT. It specifies CASSQRRTSGGVSTDTQYF.

The J gene is TRBJ2-7, the V gene TRBV6-5, with D perhaps TRBD1 (6 bases). The CDR3 extends over 15 amino acids. Trimming cost V 6 bases and J 2 bases, with 17 bases left between them. CDR1 MNHEY and CDR2 SVGAGI come from the germline V gene. DNA of the CDR3: TGTGCCAGCAGCCTCACGGCAGGGGATACCTACGAGCAGTACTTC. This sequence encodes CASSLTAGDTYEQYF.

This clonotype showed up many times. In nucleotides, the CDR3 is TGTGCCAGCAGTTTACTCACAGATACGCAGTATTTT. Amino acid sequence: CASSLLTDTQYF. V and J are TRBV12-3 or TRBV12-4 and TRBJ2-3; D remains ambiguous. The CDR3 totals 12 residues. With 2 bases removed from V and 2 bases from J, the gap between germline ends came to 2 bases.

This clonotype was detected a few times. J is TRBJ1-2 and V is TRBV18; D perhaps matches TRBD1 (5 bases). Germline CDR1 and CDR2: KGHSH and LQKENI. The CDR3 contains 16 residues. The V gene lost 1 base and the J gene lost 1 base, with 13 bases spanning the gap. The CDR3, as DNA: TGTGCCAGCTCACCACTGGCGCAGGGAGATAACTATGGCTACACCTTC. Translation: CASSPLAQGDNYGYTF.

V is TRBV5-1 and J is TRBJ2-1, with 7 bases fitting TRBD2. Germline V gene lookup returns CDR1 SGHRS and CDR2 YFSETQ. J lost 0 bases, V lost 7 bases, and 7 bases had no gene match. This CDR3 contains 15 residues. CDR3 residues: CASRTSQGSYNEQFF. The CDR3 nucleotides are TGCGCCAGCCGGACTAGTCAGGGCTCCTACAATGAGCAGTTCTTC. Full variable domain (remainder filled in from reference TRBV5-1 and TRBJ2-1): KAGVTQTPRYLIKTRGQQVTLSCSPISGHRSVSWYQQTPGQGLQFLFEYFSETQRNKGNFPGRFSGRQFSNSRSEMNVSTLELGDSALYLCASRTSQGSYNEQFFGPGTRLTVL.

The V gene is TRBV6-2 or TRBV6-3, the J gene TRBJ2-7; tentatively, D is TRBD2 (6 bases). V dropped 0 bases and J dropped 2 bases, with 11 bases sitting between them. Germline values: CDR1 MNHEY, CDR2 SVGEGT. This CDR3 spans 15 amino acids. CDR3 nucleotides: TGTGCCAGCAGTTACTCGAGTGGCGGGACCTACGAGCAGTACTTC. This gives the protein CASSYSSGGTYEQYF.

There are a few counts of this clonotype. The genes are TRBV4-3 and TRBJ2-1; 9 nucleotides line up with TRBD2. Germline loops: CDR1 LGHNA, CDR2 YSLEER. This CDR3 contains 21 residues. J gave up 0 bases and V 0 bases, and 15 bases lay outside the gene matches. CDR3 sequence (DNA): TGCGCCAGCAGCCAAGATCGAAAACTAGCGGGCAGCCGAAGCTCCTACAATGAGCAGTTCTTC. Its translation: CASSQDRKLAGSRSSYNEQFF.

Only a few counts were recorded for this clonotype. The chain recombines TRBV10-3 with TRBJ2-7, with D hard to call. The V and J ends lost 0 bases and 9 bases respectively, with 12 bases between them. Germline loops: CDR1 ENHRY, CDR2 SYGVKD. This CDR3 has 13 amino acids. The CDR3 DNA is TGTGCCATCAGTGAGTCTCCAGGACCTGGGCAGTACTTC. Translating it yields CAISESPGPGQYF.

CDR3 DNA sequence: TGTGCCGCTCGGGGGGCGAGCACAGATACGCAGTATTTT. This translates into CAARGASTDTQYF. The chain employs TRBV28 and TRBJ2-3, with a weak D call TRBD2 (7 bases). V was shortened by 11 bases and J by 0 bases, with 12 bases between the two germline ends. CDR3 length equals 13 residues. From germline, CDR1 is MDHEN and CDR2 SYDVKM.

V usage is TRBV10-2 and J usage is TRBJ2-2; D unclear. V gave up 3 bases and J gave up 9 bases, with 8 bases separating them. The CDR3 spans 12 residues. Per the germline V gene, CDR1 is WSHSY and CDR2 is SAAADI. CDR3 sequence: CASSDYGWELFF. CDR3 in DNA: TGCGCCAGCAGTGATTATGGTTGGGAGCTGTTTTTT.

There are a few counts of this clonotype. The chain carries TRBV19 and TRBJ2-3; 11 bases map to TRBD2. Unmatched junction bases numbered 17, after V lost 7 bases and J lost 14 bases. The CDR3 spans 15 residues. The germline CDR1 and CDR2 sequences are LNHDA and SQIVND (reference sequence). CDR3 DNA sequence: TGTGCCAGTACTCCCGGTCCCACGACTAGCGGGATTTGGTATTTT. Encoded protein: CASTPGPTTSGIWYF.

At least ten counts were recorded for this clonotype. The chain joins TRBV7-3 to TRBJ2-3; 9 bases agree with TRBD2. V was clipped by 5 bases and J by 3 bases; unmatched bases: 3. This CDR3 comprises 14 residues. CDR1 SGHTA and CDR2 FQGTGA come from the germline V gene. CDR3 bases: TGTGCCAGCAGCCGCAGCGGGAGGACAGATACGCAGTATTTT. Translating it yields CASSRSGRTDTQYF.

The rearrangement joins TRBV7-2 to TRBJ2-1; D is perhaps TRBD1 or TRBD2 (5 bases each). The CDR3 contains 17 residues. The V and J ends lost 2 bases and 0 bases respectively, with 14 bases between them. Germline V lookup: CDR1 SGHTA, CDR2 FQGNSA. This CDR3 is CASSLNVGTSSYNEQFF. The CDR3 bases are TGTGCCAGCAGCTTAAATGTTGGGACCAGCTCCTACAATGAGCAGTTCTTC.

The chain is built from TRBV12-3 or TRBV12-4 and TRBJ1-2; 7 bases map to TRBD1. The CDR3 runs 12 residues. The V and J ends lost 7 bases and 4 bases, in that order; junction bases with no gene match: 3. CDR3 in DNA: TGTGCCAGCACCCGACAGGGCTATGGCTACACCTTC. Translation: CASTRQGYGYTF.

The CDR3 bases are TGTGCCACCAGTGATTTGCATCGGCATGAGCAGTTCTTC. Amino acids: CATSDLHRHEQFF. V gene TRBV24-1 combines with J gene TRBJ2-1; no clear D gene. CDR3 size: 13 residues. Germline-derived CDR1 and CDR2 are KGHDR and SFDVKD. The V end lost 0 bases, the J end lost 8 bases, and 7 bases lay between the germline ends.

This clonotype was seen a few times. The V gene is TRBV5-1, the J gene TRBJ2-7; TRBD1 is a possible D gene (5 bases). V gave up 2 bases and J gave up 3 bases, with 12 bases separating them. The V gene's germline CDR1 is SGHRS and CDR2 YFSETQ. The CDR3 runs to 14 residues. The CDR3 DNA sequence: TGCGCCAGCAGCTTTGAACACAGGAACTACGAGCAGTACTTC. Its protein is CASSFEHRNYEQYF.